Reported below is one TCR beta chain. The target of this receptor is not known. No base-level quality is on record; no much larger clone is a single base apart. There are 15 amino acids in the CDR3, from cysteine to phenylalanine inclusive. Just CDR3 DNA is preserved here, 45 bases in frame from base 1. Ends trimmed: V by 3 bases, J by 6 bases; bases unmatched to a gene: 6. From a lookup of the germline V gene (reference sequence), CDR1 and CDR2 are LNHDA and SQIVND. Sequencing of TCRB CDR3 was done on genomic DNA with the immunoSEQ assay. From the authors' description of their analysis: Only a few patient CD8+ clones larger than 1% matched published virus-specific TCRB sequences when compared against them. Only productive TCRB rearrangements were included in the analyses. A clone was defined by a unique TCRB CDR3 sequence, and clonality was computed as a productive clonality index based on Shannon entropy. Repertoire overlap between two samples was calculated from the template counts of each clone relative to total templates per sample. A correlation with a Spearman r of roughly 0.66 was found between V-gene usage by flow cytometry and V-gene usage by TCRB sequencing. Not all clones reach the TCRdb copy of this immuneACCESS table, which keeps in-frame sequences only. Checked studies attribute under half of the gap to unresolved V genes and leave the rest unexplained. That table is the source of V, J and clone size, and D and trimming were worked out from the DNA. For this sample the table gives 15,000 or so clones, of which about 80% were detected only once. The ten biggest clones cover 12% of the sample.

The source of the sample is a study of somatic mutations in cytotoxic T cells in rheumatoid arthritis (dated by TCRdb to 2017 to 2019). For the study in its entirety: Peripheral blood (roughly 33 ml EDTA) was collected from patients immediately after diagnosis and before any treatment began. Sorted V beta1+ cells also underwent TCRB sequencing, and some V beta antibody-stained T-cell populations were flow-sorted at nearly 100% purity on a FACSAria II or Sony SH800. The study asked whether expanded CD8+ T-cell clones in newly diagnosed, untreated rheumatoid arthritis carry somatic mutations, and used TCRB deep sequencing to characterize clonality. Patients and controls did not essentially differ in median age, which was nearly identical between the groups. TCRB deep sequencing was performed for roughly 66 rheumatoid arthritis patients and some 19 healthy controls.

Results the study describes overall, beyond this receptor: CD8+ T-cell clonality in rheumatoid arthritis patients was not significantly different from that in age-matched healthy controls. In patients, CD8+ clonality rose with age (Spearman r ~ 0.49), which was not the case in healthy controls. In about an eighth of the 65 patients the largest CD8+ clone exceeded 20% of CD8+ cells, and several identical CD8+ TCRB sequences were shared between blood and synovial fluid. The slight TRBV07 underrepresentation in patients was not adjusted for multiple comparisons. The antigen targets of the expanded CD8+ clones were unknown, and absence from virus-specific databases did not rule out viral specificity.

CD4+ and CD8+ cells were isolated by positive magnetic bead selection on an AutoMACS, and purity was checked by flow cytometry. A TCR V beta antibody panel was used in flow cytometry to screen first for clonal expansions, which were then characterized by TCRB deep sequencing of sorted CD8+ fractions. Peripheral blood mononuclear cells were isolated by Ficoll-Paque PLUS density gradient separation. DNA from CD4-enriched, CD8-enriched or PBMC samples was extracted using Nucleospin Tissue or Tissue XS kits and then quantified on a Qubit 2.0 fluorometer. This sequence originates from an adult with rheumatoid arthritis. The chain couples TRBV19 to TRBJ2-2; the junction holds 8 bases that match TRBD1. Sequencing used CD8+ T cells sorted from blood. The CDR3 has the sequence CASSIYDRGAGELFF. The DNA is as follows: TGTGCCAGTAGTATCTACGACAGGGGAGCCGGGGAGCTGTTTTTT.